Sequencing of this T cell receptor beta chain was carried out in a study of T cells in Graves' hyperthyroidism and ophthalmopathy. The TCR beta CDR3 regions underwent amplification using RNA transcripts as the source. First-round RT-PCR targeting the TCR CDR3 was performed with the HTBI primer set. TCRdb recomputed calls from the multiplex PCR reads with MiXCR, one row per CDR3 protein. Of about 610,000 distinct CDR3 sequences listed, 14% to 15% are singletons. This CDR3 contains 11 residues. With 7 bases removed from V and 3 bases from J, the gap between germline ends came to 7 bases. This clonotype appeared many times.

The V and J genes are TRBV12-3 or TRBV12-4 and TRBJ2-7; D gene unclear. The clonotype comes from a woman between 40 and 55 years old with Graves' ophthalmopathy. The sequencing input was blood. CDR3 nucleotide sequence: TGTGCCAGCATTCTCCTCTACGAGCAGTACTTC. Translated, it gives CASILLYEQYF.